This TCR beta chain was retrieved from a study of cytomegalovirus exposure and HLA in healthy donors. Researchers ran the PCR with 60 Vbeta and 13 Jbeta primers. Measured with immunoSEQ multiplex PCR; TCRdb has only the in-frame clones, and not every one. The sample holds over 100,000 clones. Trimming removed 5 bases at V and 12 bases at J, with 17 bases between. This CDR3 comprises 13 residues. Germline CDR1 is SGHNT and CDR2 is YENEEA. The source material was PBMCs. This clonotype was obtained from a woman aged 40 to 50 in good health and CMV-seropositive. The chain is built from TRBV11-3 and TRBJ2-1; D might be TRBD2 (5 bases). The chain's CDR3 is CASSPGGGGRQFF. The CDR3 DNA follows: TGTGCCAGCAGCCCAGGCGGAGGAGGTCGGCAGTTCTTC.